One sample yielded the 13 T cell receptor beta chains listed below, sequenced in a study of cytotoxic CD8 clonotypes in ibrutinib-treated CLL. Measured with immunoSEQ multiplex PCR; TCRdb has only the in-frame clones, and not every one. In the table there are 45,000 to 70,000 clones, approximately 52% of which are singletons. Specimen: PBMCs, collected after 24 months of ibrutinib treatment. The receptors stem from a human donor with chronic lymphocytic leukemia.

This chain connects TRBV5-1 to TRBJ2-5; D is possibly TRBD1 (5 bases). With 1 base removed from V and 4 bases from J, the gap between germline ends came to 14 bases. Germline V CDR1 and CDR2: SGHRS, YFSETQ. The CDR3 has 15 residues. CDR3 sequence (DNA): TGCGCCAGCAGCTTGCCGACAGCCATCGGAGAGACCCAGTACTTC. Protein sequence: CASSLPTAIGETQYF.

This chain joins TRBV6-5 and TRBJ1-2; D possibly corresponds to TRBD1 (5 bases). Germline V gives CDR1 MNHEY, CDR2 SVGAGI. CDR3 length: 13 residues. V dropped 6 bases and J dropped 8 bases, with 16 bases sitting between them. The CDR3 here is CASRYRGRDGYTF. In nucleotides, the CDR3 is TGTGCCAGCAGATACCGGGGCCGAGACGGCTACACCTTC.

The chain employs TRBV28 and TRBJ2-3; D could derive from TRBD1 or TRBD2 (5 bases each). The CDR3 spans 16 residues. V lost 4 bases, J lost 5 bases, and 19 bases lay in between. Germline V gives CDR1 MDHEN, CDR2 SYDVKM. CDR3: CASSSREVGRKDTQYF. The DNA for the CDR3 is TGTGCCAGCAGTTCCCGGGAAGTGGGGCGTAAAGATACGCAGTATTTT.

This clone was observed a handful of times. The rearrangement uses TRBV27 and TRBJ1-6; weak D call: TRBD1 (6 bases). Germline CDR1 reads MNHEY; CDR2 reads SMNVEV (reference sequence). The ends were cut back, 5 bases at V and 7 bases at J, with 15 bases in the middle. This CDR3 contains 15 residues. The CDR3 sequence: CASSPFPGDNSPLHF. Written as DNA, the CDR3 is TGTGCCAGCAGTCCCTTTCCAGGGGACAATTCACCCCTCCACTTT.

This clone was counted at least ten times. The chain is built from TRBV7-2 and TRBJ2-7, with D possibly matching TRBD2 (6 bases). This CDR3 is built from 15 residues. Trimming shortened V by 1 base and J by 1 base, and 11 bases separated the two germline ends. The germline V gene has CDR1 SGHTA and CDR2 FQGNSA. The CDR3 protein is CASSLDGSWSYEQYF. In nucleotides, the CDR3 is TGTGCCAGCAGCTTAGACGGGAGCTGGTCCTACGAGCAGTACTTC.

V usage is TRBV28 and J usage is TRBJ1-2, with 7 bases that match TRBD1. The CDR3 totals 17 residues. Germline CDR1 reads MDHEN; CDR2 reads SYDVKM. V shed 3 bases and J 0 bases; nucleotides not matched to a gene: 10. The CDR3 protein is CASSLGTVPIANYGYTF. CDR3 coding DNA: TGTGCCAGCAGTTTGGGGACAGTACCTATAGCTAACTATGGCTACACCTTC.

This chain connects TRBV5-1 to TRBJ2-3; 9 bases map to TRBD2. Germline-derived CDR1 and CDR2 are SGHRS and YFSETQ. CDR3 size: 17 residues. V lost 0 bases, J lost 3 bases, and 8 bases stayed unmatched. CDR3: CASSLGSSGGKTDTQYF. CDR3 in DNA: TGCGCCAGCAGCTTGGGTTCGAGCGGGGGGAAAACAGATACGCAGTATTTT.

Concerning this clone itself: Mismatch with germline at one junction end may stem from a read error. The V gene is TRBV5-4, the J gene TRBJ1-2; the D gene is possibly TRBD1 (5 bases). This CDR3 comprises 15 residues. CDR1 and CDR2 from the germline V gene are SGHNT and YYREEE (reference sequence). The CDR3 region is CASSLVGRVNNGYTF. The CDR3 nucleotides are TGTGCCAGCAGCTTGGTGGGCAGGGTTAACAATGGCTACACCTTC.

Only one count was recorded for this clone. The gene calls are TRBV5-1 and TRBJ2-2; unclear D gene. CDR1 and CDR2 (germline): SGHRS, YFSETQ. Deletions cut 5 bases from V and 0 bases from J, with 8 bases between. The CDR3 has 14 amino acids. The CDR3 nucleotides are TGCGCCAGCAGGACCGATCCGAACACCGGGGAGCTGTTTTTT. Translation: CASRTDPNTGELFF. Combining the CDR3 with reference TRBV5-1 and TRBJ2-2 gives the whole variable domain KAGVTQTPRYLIKTRGQQVTLSCSPISGHRSVSWYQQTPGQGLQFLFEYFSETQRNKGNFPGRFSGRQFSNSRSEMNVSTLELGDSALYLCASRTDPNTGELFFGEGSRLTVL.

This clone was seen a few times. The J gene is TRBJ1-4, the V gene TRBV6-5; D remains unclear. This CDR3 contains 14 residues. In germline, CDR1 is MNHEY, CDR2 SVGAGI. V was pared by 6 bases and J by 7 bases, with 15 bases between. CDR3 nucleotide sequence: TGTGCCAGCAGCCAGGCCACAGTGGGTGAAAAACTGTTTTTT. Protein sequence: CASSQATVGEKLFF.

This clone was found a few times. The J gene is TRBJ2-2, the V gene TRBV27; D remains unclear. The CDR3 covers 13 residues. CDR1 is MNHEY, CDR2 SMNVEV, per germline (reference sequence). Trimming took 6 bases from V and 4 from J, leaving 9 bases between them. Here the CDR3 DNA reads TGTGCCAGCAGCCTGATCGGCACCGGGGAGCTGTTTTTT. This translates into CASSLIGTGELFF.

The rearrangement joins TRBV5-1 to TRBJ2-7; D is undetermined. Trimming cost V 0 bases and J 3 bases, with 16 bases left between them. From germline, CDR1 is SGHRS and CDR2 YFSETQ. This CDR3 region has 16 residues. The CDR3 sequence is CASSLVGQQPFYEQYF. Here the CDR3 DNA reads TGCGCCAGCAGCTTGGTGGGCCAACAACCCTTCTACGAGCAGTACTTC.

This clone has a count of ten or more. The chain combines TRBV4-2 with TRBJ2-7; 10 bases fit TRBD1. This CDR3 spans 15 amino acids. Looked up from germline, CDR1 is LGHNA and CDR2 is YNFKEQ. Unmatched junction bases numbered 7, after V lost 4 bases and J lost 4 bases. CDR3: CASSRPGQGSYEQYF. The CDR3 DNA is TGTGCCAGCAGCCGCCCGGGACAGGGGAGTTACGAGCAGTACTTC.